A selection of T cell receptor beta chains follows, all from one sample in a study of T cell repertoires in cytomegalovirus infection. Their recognized antigens are unknown. From the reads, TCRdb called clonotypes with MiXCR, one entry per CDR3 protein. The table records 450,000 to 550,000 distinct CDR3 sequences, more than 40% of them present only once. The specimen comprised cultured PBMCs, sampled from culture after CMV antigen stimulation. These receptors were taken from a human donor in good health (CMV status not recorded). Some clones in this sample may be carry-over from other donors' samples. The CDR3 runs from the conserved cysteine through the conserved F or W. The D gene is left open where the match is weak. Clone size, where shown, is once, few, many, or a class for clones that have expanded.

d_call j_call clone_size v_call cdr3_aa cdr3_nt
TRBD1 TRBJ1-5 - TRBV7-4 CASSLRQGLCQPQHF TGTGCCAGCAGCTTGCGACAGGGTCTTTGTCAGCCCCAGCATTTT
- TRBJ1-5 - TRBV19 CASSIRTTGIGQPQHF TGTGCCAGTAGTATAAGAACCACAGGGATCGGGCAGCCCCAGCATTTT
- TRBJ2-4 few TRBV7-2 CASSLRGIQNIQYF TGTGCCAGCAGCTTACGCGGGATCCAAAACATTCAGTACTTC
- TRBJ2-1 - TRBV12-3/TRBV12-4 CASSLPKAVYNEQFF TGTGCCAGCAGTTTGCCTAAAGCGGTATACAATGAGCAGTTCTTC
- TRBJ2-3 - TRBV6-6 CAAASGLAPDTQYF TGTGCCGCCGCCTCTGGGTTGGCACCCGATACGCAGTATTTT
TRBD2 TRBJ2-4 - TRBV7-2 CASSLAGLEENIQYF TGTGCCAGCAGCTTAGCGGGACTAGAGGAAAACATTCAGTACTTC
TRBD1 TRBJ1-2 few TRBV28 CASSKDRVHYGYTF TGTGCCAGCAGTAAGGACAGGGTCCACTATGGCTACACCTTC
- TRBJ2-2 - TRBV7-9 CASSFEQITNTGELFF TGTGCCAGCAGCTTCGAGCAGATTACGAACACCGGGGAGCTGTTTTTT
- TRBJ2-7 - TRBV7-2 CASSLTGDYEQYF TGTGCCAGCAGCTTAACAGGAGACTACGAGCAGTACTTC
- TRBJ2-3 - TRBV4-2 CASSQDEALDTQYF TGTGCCAGCAGCCAAGACGAAGCGTTAGATACGCAGTATTTT
TRBD1 TRBJ1-1 once TRBV10-3 CAISLSGTGIFVFF TGTGCCATCAGTTTATCCGGGACAGGGATATTCGTTTTCTTT
TRBD2 TRBJ2-5 - TRBV24-1 CATSAQAGGQETQYF TGTGCCACCAGTGCCCAAGCGGGAGGTCAAGAGACCCAGTACTTC
- TRBJ1-4 few TRBV11-1 CASSTRDIRATNEKLFF TGTGCCAGCAGCACCCGGGACATTCGGGCGACTAATGAAAAACTGTTTTTT
TRBD1 TRBJ2-7 - TRBV7-3 CASSLEDRGLEQYF TGTGCCAGCAGCTTAGAGGACAGGGGGCTCGAGCAGTACTTC